This TCR beta chain was captured in a study of cytomegalovirus exposure and HLA in healthy donors. Study-wide context: Among about 200 million T cells, an earlier analysis found roughly 120 million unique TCR beta sequences.

PCR was performed using 60 Vbeta and 13 Jbeta primers. Clones were read by immunoSEQ multiplex PCR, and TCRdb kept only the in-frame ones, dropping some. This repertoire shows around 100,000 clones, 70% to 80% found once; its top ten account for roughly 5.6%. Per germline, CDR1 SNHLY and CDR2 FYNNEI. The CDR3 spans 14 residues. V lost 6 bases to trimming and J lost 5 bases; unmatched junction nucleotides: 6. Sequencing was done on a sample of PBMCs. The V call is TRBV2, the J call TRBJ2-1; 8 bases are shared with TRBD2. This TCR was recovered from a female donor in good health and CMV-seropositive. The chain's CDR3 is CASSTGTRNNEQFF. The CDR3 bases are TGTGCCAGCAGCACCGGGACTAGGAACAATGAGCAGTTCTTC.